Presented here are 14 T cell receptor beta chains from one specimen sequenced in a study of identical twins. TCRdb re-derived calls from the 5' RACE reads in MiXCR, one entry per CDR3 protein. Among hundreds of thousands of distinct CDR3 sequences listed, around 6% were seen once. The sample taken for sequencing was naive T cells sorted from blood. The receptors derive from a man aged 18 to 29 in good health.

This clonotype was seen many times. CDR3 DNA sequence: TGTGCCAGCAGTTATACTAACTCCTTCACTGAAGCTTTCTTT. Its protein is CASSYTNSFTEAFF. The J gene is TRBJ1-1, the V gene TRBV6-5; D is unclear. Germline V gives CDR1 MNHEY, CDR2 SVGAGI. This CDR3 is 14 amino acids long. V lost 3 bases and J lost 4, with 12 bases in between.

The chain couples TRBV7-8 to TRBJ2-7; D possibly corresponds to TRBD2 (6 bases). Germline V gene sequence: CDR1 SGHVS, CDR2 FQNEAQ. The CDR3 runs 14 residues. The V end lost 1 base, the J end lost 1 base, and 8 bases lay between the germline ends. The CDR3 DNA follows: TGTGCCAGCAGCTTAGTAGGACTATCCTACGAGCAGTACGTC. This gives the protein CASSLVGLSYEQYV.

The chain has TRBV4-2 and TRBJ1-4; D not resolved. The V end was cut by 4 bases, the J end by 2 bases, with 14 bases between. Germline CDR1 LGHNA, CDR2 YNFKEQ. The CDR3 runs 16 residues. CDR3 region: CASSPNERITNEKLFF. CDR3 nucleotides: TGTGCCAGCAGCCCAAATGAGAGGATCACTAATGAAAAACTGTTTTTT.

This clonotype has ten or more counts. This rearrangement joins TRBV20-1 to TRBJ1-5; the D is unclear. The CDR3 runs to 14 residues. V was cut by 3 bases and J by 0 bases, with 9 bases left in between. Germline V gives CDR1 DFQATT, CDR2 SNEGSKA (reference sequence). The DNA for the CDR3 is TGCAGTGCTAGTTATACCTATAGCAATCAGCCCCAGCATTTT. Translation gives CSASYTYSNQPQHF.

This clonotype was observed many times. The V call is TRBV20-1, the J call TRBJ2-5, with 13 bases aligning to TRBD2. The germline CDR1 and CDR2 sequences are DFQATT and SNEGSKA (reference sequence). V trimming: 5 bases; J trimming: 5 bases; junction bases outside the gene matches: 5. The CDR3 contains 14 residues. The CDR3 bases are TGCAGTGCTGGACTAGCGGGAGAATCCGAGACCCAGTACTTC. This encodes CSAGLAGESETQYF.

This clonotype was counted many times. In nucleotides, the CDR3 is TGCAGCGTCCCCGGGACTCTGTCCTACGAGCAGTACTTC. Its protein is CSVPGTLSYEQYF. The chain carries TRBV29-1 and TRBJ2-7; maybe TRBD2 (6 bases). The V gene's germline CDR1 is SQVTM and CDR2 ANQGSEA. The V end lost 6 bases, the J end lost 1 base, and 13 bases lay between the germline ends. The CDR3 has 13 amino acids.

This clonotype was recorded at least ten times. This rearrangement joins TRBV12-3 or TRBV12-4 to TRBJ1-1, with a weak D call TRBD1 (6 bases). This CDR3 contains 13 residues. Trimming pared 4 bases from V and 11 bases from J, leaving 17 bases between. The CDR3 spells CASSSPRGFEAFF. In DNA, the CDR3 is TGTGCCAGCAGTTCCCCTAGGGGGTTCGAGGCTTTCTTT.

This chain links TRBV27 with TRBJ1-1; 10 nucleotides agree with TRBD1. From germline, CDR1 is MNHEY and CDR2 SMNVEV (reference sequence). The CDR3 loop spans 16 amino acids. With V trimmed by 1 base and J by 5 bases, 7 bases remained unmatched. The CDR3 coding sequence is TGTGCCAGCAGTTTATTGCCGACAGGGGGCTTGACTGAAGCTTTCTTT. Translation gives CASSLLPTGGLTEAFF.

This rearrangement joins TRBV25-1 to TRBJ2-2, with D possibly TRBD2 on 5 matching bases. Between the trimmed V and J ends, which lost 10 bases and 0 bases, there was a span of 12 bases. The CDR3 runs to 14 residues. Germline loops: CDR1 MGHDK, CDR2 SYGVNS. The CDR3: CATSSRANTGELFF. The CDR3 DNA sequence: TGTGCCACCTCCTCGCGGGCGAACACCGGGGAGCTGTTTTTT.

This clonotype was counted only a few times. The chain combines TRBV20-1 with TRBJ2-1; D perhaps matches TRBD2 (5 bases). Germline assignment: CDR1 DFQATT and CDR2 SNEGSKA (reference sequence). Trimming stripped 5 bases from V and 8 bases from J, with 16 bases between. CDR3 length: 13 residues. CDR3 protein: CSAGVAPIDEQFF. The CDR3 DNA sequence: TGCAGTGCTGGTGTAGCGCCGATAGATGAGCAGTTCTTC.

The rearrangement links TRBV6-5 to TRBJ1-2, with 8 bases lining up with TRBD1. Germline V lookup: CDR1 MNHEY, CDR2 SVGAGI. V trimming: 2 bases; J trimming: 4 bases; junction bases outside the gene matches: 3. The CDR3 consists of 14 residues. The CDR3 bases are TGTGCCAGCAGTTACCGACAGGGGCTCTATGGCTACACCTTC. It encodes CASSYRQGLYGYTF.

CDR3 in DNA: TGTGCCAGCAGTCGACCTAGCGGGACGAACACCGGGGAGCTGTTTTTT. Residues: CASSRPSGTNTGELFF. V is TRBV6-1 and J is TRBJ2-2; TRBD2 matches at 9 bases. The CDR3 has 16 residues. CDR1 is MNHNS and CDR2 is SASEGT in the germline V gene. V was clipped by 5 bases and J by 0 bases; unmatched bases: 4.

The table lists this clonotype with many counts. The chain uses TRBV7-3 and TRBJ1-2; D uncertain. CDR3 size: 10 residues. Trimming removed 5 bases at V and 8 bases at J, with 6 bases between. Germline lookup yields CDR1 SGHTA and CDR2 FQGTGA. The CDR3 bases are TGTGCCAGCAGCCCGGACGGCTACACCTTC. It is translated as CASSPDGYTF.

The chain is built from TRBV20-1 and TRBJ2-1; 11 nucleotides match TRBD2. V lost 0 bases and J lost 3; bases outside the gene matches: 4. Germline V gene lookup returns CDR1 DFQATT and CDR2 SNEGSKA (reference sequence). The CDR3 sequence is 16 residues long. This CDR3 reads CSARDGTSGLYNEQFF. DNA of the CDR3: TGCAGTGCTAGAGATGGGACTAGCGGCCTCTACAATGAGCAGTTCTTC.